This T cell receptor beta chain was observed in a study of blood T cell repertoires in COVID-19 (dated by TCRdb to about 2020). Concerning the study at large: The collaborator samples originated in the United States, Italy and Spain and spanned the acute and convalescent phases of COVID-19. The prospective study material was composed of cDNA or gDNA derived from T cells, B-cell-depleted T cells, or PBMCs. Deeply sampled blood TCRbeta repertoires from subjects exposed to, actively infected with, or recovered from COVID-19 were included in the dataset. A freely available public database, intended as a resource for researchers studying the immune response to SARS-CoV-2, is where the repertoires were released. The samples were drawn from two sources: the first 160 participants of the ongoing ImmuneRACE study, and approximately 1,300 subjects contributed by 6 global collaborators. The sample metadata nearly always contained a de-identified subject ID, COVID-19 status, age in years and sex. Where HLA class I and class II types were available, the types were taken from metadata supplied by the sample provider, not from assay-based typing.

The immunoSEQ Assay, a bias-controlled multiplex PCR, was used to amplify TCRbeta CDR3 regions from genomic DNA. In the source study's methods: Within the assay, amplification of reference gene primers was used to estimate how many nucleated cells each sample contained. To quantify the absolute abundance of each unique TCRbeta CDR3 rearrangement, sequence reads were collapsed and filtered. For each sample, productive Simpson clonality was calculated as the square root of Simpson's diversity index over productive rearrangements. TCRdb obtained this table from immuneACCESS and retained in-frame rearrangements with V and J assigned. These tables miss some clones; where compared with another copy, unresolved V genes account for less than half of the shortfall, and the remainder is unexplained. That table furnishes V, J and clone size, whereas the DNA furnished D and trimming. The sample contains about 11,000 clones, less than 90% of them found a single time. The top ten clones comprise around a fifth of the sample.

Points on this clone: The antigen it binds to is not known. Base qualities are not provided; no much larger clone lies one nucleotide away.

What the study reported, not specific to this receptor: The quantity of clinical and demographic metadata differed by source and by participant and was supplied without curation.

Each collaborating institution followed its own protocols to collect whole blood in K2EDTA tubes. For TCRbeta analysis, collaborator samples were shipped as frozen whole blood, as isolated PBMCs, or as DNA extracted from either sample type. For this chain, trimming is 4 bases at the V end and 9 bases at the J end, and the number of junction bases without a gene match is 13. The CDR3 goes from the cysteine to the phenylalanine over 15 residues. Only CDR3 DNA is held: 45 bases, read in frame from base 1. The germline V gene specifies SGHVS as CDR1 and FQNEAQ as CDR2. The rearrangement combines TRBV7-8 with TRBJ2-5; 8 central bases correspond to TRBD1. This receptor was identified in a woman aged 55-75 years with active COVID-19. Sequencing was done on a sample of peripheral blood. In nucleotide form, the sequence is TGTGCCAGCAGCTACCGCCGGACAGGGACGATTTCCCAGTACTTC. The encoded protein is CASSYRRTGTISQYF.